This T cell receptor beta chain was captured in a study of T cell repertoires in cytomegalovirus infection. General observations from the study: HLA-C-restricted CMV clonotypes gave the most frequent clonotype in two of eight donors. Totalled public TCR beta family frequency picked out people who carried CMV plus the relevant HLA.

Many counts were recorded for this clonotype. What it recognizes is unknown. MiXCR, applied by TCRdb to the reads, yields one record per CDR3 protein. The profile covers 450,000 to 550,000 distinct CDR3 sequences, with about 15% appearing a single time and 20% to 30% taken by the ten largest. This CDR3 comprises 12 residues. Germline loops: CDR1 SQVTM, CDR2 ANQGSEA. This sequence joins TRBV29-1 and TRBJ2-1; D is unclear. This clonotype was obtained from a human donor in good health (CMV status not recorded). Some clones in this sample may be carry-over from other donors' samples. The specimen was CD8+ T cells from PBMCs. CDR3 sequence reads: CRTWSSYNEQFF. CDR3 sequence (DNA): TGCAGGACCTGGTCTTCCTACAATGAGCAGTTCTTC.